The 18 T cell receptor beta chains reported below all come from one sample, sequenced in a study of blood T cell repertoires in COVID-19. The assay was immunoSEQ multiplex PCR, and TCRdb's table has in-frame clones only and misses some. The sample contains more than 100,000 clones, roughly 83% of which appear only once. What was sequenced was peripheral blood. The receptor set was obtained from a man between 60 and 75 years old with acute or convalescent COVID-19.

The chain links TRBV7-2 to TRBJ1-3; TRBD1 is a possible D gene (5 bases). Germline loops: CDR1 SGHTA, CDR2 FQGNSA. V was shortened by 4 bases and J by 9 bases, with 13 bases between the two germline ends. CDR3 length equals 13 residues. The CDR3 region has the DNA TGTGCCAGCAGCTCGGGACTTGGGGGCACCATATATTTT. This encodes CASSSGLGGTIYF.

V usage is TRBV6-1 and J usage is TRBJ1-5, with D possibly matching TRBD1 (5 bases). The CDR3 consists of 16 residues. Germline V lookup: CDR1 MNHNS, CDR2 SASEGT. Between the trimmed V and J ends, which lost 1 base and 1 base, there was a span of 11 bases. The chain's CDR3 is CASSEDRQSSNQPQHF. The CDR3 DNA reads TGTGCCAGCAGTGAAGACCGACAGAGCAGCAATCAGCCCCAGCATTTT.

This clone was seen a handful of times. J is TRBJ2-7 and V is TRBV5-1; 7 positions match TRBD2. The CDR3 is 15 residues long. The trim removed 4 bases at V and 6 bases at J, leaving 13 bases unmatched. The germline V gene has CDR1 SGHRS and CDR2 YFSETQ. The CDR3 region has the DNA TGCGCCAGCAGCGCAGGCGGGGGTGACTATCGCGAGCAGTACTTC. Protein: CASSAGGGDYREQYF.

The V and J genes are TRBV19 and TRBJ1-1, with TRBD1 identical over 7 bases. Losses at the gene ends were 5 bases for V and 10 bases for J; bases not matched to a gene: 7. CDR1 and CDR2 (germline): LNHDA, SQIVND (reference sequence). The CDR3 totals 12 residues. The CDR3 coding sequence is TGTGCCAGTAGTTCATGGACAGGCGGAGCTTTCTTT. It is translated as CASSSWTGGAFF.

The chain carries TRBV9 and TRBJ2-7, with 7 bases identical to TRBD2. Trimming removed 0 bases from V and 6 bases from J; junction bases left unmatched: 3. This CDR3 has 13 amino acids. Germline assignment: CDR1 SGDLS and CDR2 YYNGEE. The CDR3 region has the DNA TGTGCCAGCAGCGTAGAGTGGGGGGGCGAGCAGTACTTC. It encodes CASSVEWGGEQYF. The complete variable domain, with remaining parts taken from reference TRBV9 and TRBJ2-7, reads DSGVTQTPKHLITATGQRVTLRCSPRSGDLSVYWYQQSLDQGLQFLIQYYNGEERAKGNILERFSAQQFPDLHSELNLSSLELGDSALYFCASSVEWGGEQYFGPGTRLTVT.

The chain uses TRBV5-1 and TRBJ2-1; possible D gene TRBD1, 5 bases. Germline V gene lookup returns CDR1 SGHRS and CDR2 YFSETQ. V was trimmed by 5 bases and J by 4 bases, leaving 10 bases between them. This CDR3 region has 13 residues. Here the CDR3 reads CASRGDRYNEQFF. Written as DNA, the CDR3 is TGCGCCAGCAGGGGTGACAGATACAATGAGCAGTTCTTC.

The chain employs TRBV10-3 and TRBJ1-2; D not certain. Germline CDR1 is ENHRY and CDR2 is SYGVKD. V lost 0 bases and J lost 7, with 3 bases in between. The CDR3 consists of 11 residues. The CDR3 reads CAISESAGYTF. Written as DNA, the CDR3 is TGTGCCATCAGTGAGTCGGCTGGCTACACCTTC.

V and J are TRBV5-6 and TRBJ1-5; 8 bases agree with TRBD1. CDR1 is SGHDT, CDR2 YYEEEE, per germline. The trim removed 0 bases at V and 3 bases at J, leaving 2 bases unmatched. The CDR3 totals 15 residues. CDR3 region: CASSLGDRLNQPQHF. Written as DNA, the CDR3 is TGTGCCAGCAGCTTGGGGGACAGGCTCAATCAGCCCCAGCATTTT.

This chain uses TRBV7-7 with TRBJ2-5; 8 bases agree with TRBD1. From germline, CDR1 is SSHAT and CDR2 FNYEAQ (reference sequence). CDR3 length: 15 amino acids. V was clipped by 5 bases and J by 2 bases; unmatched bases: 7. CDR3 sequence (DNA): TGTGCCAGCAGCCCGACAGGGGCTGGGCAAGAGACCCAGTACTTC. This gives the protein CASSPTGAGQETQYF.

This chain joins TRBV11-2 and TRBJ2-3; 12 bases align to TRBD2. Looked up from germline, CDR1 is SGHAT and CDR2 is FQNNGV. The J segment lost 2 bases and the V segment lost 5 bases, leaving 8 bases of the junction unmatched. This CDR3 is built from 17 residues. DNA of the CDR3: TGTGCCAGCAGCCCTAGACTAGCGGGAGCCAACACAGATACGCAGTATTTT. Residues: CASSPRLAGANTDTQYF.

The chain combines TRBV27 with TRBJ1-2, with a possible D match to TRBD1 (5 bases). The CDR3 loop spans 13 amino acids. V was cut by 3 bases and J by 3 bases, with 8 bases left in between. Germline CDR1 reads MNHEY; CDR2 reads SMNVEV (reference sequence). Written as DNA, the CDR3 is TGTGCCAGCAGTTTTAGCAGGGACTATGGCTACACCTTC. Translating gives CASSFSRDYGYTF.

This chain joins TRBV5-6 and TRBJ1-1, with 8 nucleotides matching TRBD1. This CDR3 has 16 residues. The germline V gene encodes CDR1 SGHDT and CDR2 YYEEEE. The ends lost 3 bases at V and 4 bases at J; junction bases unmatched: 11. Here the CDR3 reads CASSSRTGLQGTEAFF. CDR3 in DNA: TGTGCCAGCAGCTCTCGGACAGGGTTGCAAGGCACTGAAGCTTTCTTT.

The J gene is TRBJ2-5, the V gene TRBV19; D ambiguous. Trimming removed 0 bases at V and 2 bases at J, with 16 bases between. Germline V CDR1 and CDR2: LNHDA, SQIVND (reference sequence). The CDR3 consists of 17 residues. The CDR3 DNA sequence: TGTGCCAGTAGTATAGATAGCTTGGCGGCTTCTCAAGAGACCCAGTACTTC. Translating it yields CASSIDSLAASQETQYF.

The chain uses TRBV5-1 and TRBJ2-3, with 13 bases that match TRBD2. Germline assignment: CDR1 SGHRS and CDR2 YFSETQ. V trimming: 4 bases; J trimming: 4 bases; junction bases outside the gene matches: 6. The CDR3 consists of 16 residues. The CDR3, as DNA: TGCGCCAGCAGCGTCCGACTAGCGGGGGGATCAGATACGCAGTATTTT. Residues: CASSVRLAGGSDTQYF.

The chain recombines TRBV7-9 with TRBJ1-2, with TRBD1 as a possible D gene (6 bases). This CDR3 is 15 amino acids long. Between the trimmed V and J ends, which lost 5 bases and 1 base, there was a span of 14 bases. Germline V gives CDR1 SEHNR, CDR2 FQNEAQ (reference sequence). The CDR3 sequence is CASSQTDRYNYGYTF. DNA for the CDR3: TGTGCCAGCAGCCAGACGGACAGATATAACTATGGCTACACCTTC.

The rearrangement links TRBV10-2 to TRBJ1-2; 11 nucleotides line up with TRBD1. The germline CDR1 and CDR2 sequences are WSHSY and SAAADI. V dropped 8 bases and J dropped 5; count of bases not matched to a gene: 13. The CDR3 has 16 amino acids. CDR3 residues: CASAGQGEEEGYGYTF. DNA of the CDR3: TGCGCCAGCGCGGGACAGGGGGAGGAGGAGGGTTATGGCTACACCTTC.

This clone was found once. This chain joins TRBV19 and TRBJ1-5; D gene ambiguous. V was trimmed by 1 base and J by 2 bases, leaving 9 bases between them. From germline, CDR1 is LNHDA and CDR2 SQIVND (reference sequence). This CDR3 region has 15 residues. The CDR3 bases are TGTGCCAGTAGTATAGCCCGCGGGGGCAATCAGCCCCAGCATTTT. Amino acid sequence: CASSIARGGNQPQHF.

V usage is TRBV2 and J usage is TRBJ2-1; D call uncertain. There are 13 residues in the CDR3. V shed 2 bases and J shed 3 bases, with 5 bases lying between them. The germline gives CDR1 SNHLY, CDR2 FYNNEI. The DNA for the CDR3 is TGTGCCAGCAGTGAATTTATCTACAATGAGCAGTTCTTC. It translates to CASSEFIYNEQFF.